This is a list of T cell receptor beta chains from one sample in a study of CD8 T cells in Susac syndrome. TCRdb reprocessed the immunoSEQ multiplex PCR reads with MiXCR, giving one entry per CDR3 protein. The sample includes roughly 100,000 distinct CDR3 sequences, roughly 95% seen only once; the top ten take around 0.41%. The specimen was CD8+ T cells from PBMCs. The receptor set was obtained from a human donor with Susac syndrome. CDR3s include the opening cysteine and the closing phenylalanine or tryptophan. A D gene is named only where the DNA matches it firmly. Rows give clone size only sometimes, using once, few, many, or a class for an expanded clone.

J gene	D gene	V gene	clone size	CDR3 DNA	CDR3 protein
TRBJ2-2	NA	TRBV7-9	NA	TGTGCCAGCCGGGACACCCTCACCGGGGAGCTGTTTTTT	CASRDTLTGELFF
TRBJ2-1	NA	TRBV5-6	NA	TGTGCCAGCAGTCCCCTTGGCCATGAGCAGTTCTTC	CASSPLGHEQFF
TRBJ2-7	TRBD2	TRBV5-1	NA	TGCGCCAGCAGCTTGGCTCGGGCTAGCGGGGGCCCCTCCTACGAGCAGTACTTC	CASSLARASGGPSYEQYF
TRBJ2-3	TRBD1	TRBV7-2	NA	TGTGCCAGCAGCCCACAGGGGGCCTACACAGATACGCAGTATTTT	CASSPQGAYTDTQYF
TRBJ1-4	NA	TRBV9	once	TGTGCCAGCAGCGACGGGTCAACTAATGAAAAACTGTTTTTT	CASSDGSTNEKLFF
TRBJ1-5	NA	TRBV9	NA	TGTGCCAGCAGCGTCGGAGGGTCCTACCCCCAGCATTTT	CASSVGGSYPQHF
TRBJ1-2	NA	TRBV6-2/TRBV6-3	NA	TGTGCCAGCAGACAAGGGTATGGCTACACCTTC	CASRQGYGYTF
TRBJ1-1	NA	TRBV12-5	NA	TGTGCTAGTGGTTTGGGTTTACGGGACACTGAAGCTTTCTTT	CASGLGLRDTEAFF
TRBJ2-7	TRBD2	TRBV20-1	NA	TGCAGTGCTAGAGATCGCAGGCAACTAGCGGGGCCATTGGGGGACTACGAGCAGTACTTC	CSARDRRQLAGPLGDYEQYF
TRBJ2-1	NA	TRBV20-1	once	TGCGGAGGCGGGCCGGCAAATGAGCAGTTCTTC	CGGGPANEQFF
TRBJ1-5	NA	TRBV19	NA	TGTGCCAGTAGGGGCTCAGGGACCCGGGCTCAGCCCCAGCATTTT	CASRGSGTRAQPQHF
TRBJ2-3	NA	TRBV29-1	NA	TGCAGCGTCCTTACAGGAGGGGCCGAGTATTTT	CSVLTGGAEYF
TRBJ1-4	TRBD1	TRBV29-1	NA	TGCAGCGTTGTAGGGGACAGCAAACTGTTTTTT	CSVVGDSKLFF
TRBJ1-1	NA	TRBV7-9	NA	TGTGCCAGCCGAACAGGGAACACTGAAGCTTTCTTT	CASRTGNTEAFF
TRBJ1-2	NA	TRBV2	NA	TGTGCCAGCAGTGAAGGGACGTCCGCGGGCCATGGCTACACCTTC	CASSEGTSAGHGYTF
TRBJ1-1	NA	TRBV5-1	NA	TGCGCCAGCAGAAACGGTAACACTGAAGCTTTCTTT	CASRNGNTEAFF
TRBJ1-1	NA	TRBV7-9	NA	TGTGCCAGCAGCTTGCTTACTGAAGCTTTCTTT	CASSLLTEAFF
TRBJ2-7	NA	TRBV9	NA	TGTGCCAGCAGCGGAGGATCGGAGCCGGAGCAGTACTTC	CASSGGSEPEQYF
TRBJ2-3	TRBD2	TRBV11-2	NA	TGTGCCAGCAGCTGGGGTAGCGGGGGGCCGACAGATACGCAGTATTTT	CASSWGSGGPTDTQYF
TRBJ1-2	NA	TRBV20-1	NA	TGCAGTGTTAACCCCCGGGATTCACTATATGGCTACACCTTC	CSVNPRDSLYGYTF
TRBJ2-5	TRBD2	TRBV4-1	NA	TGCGCCAGCAGCCAACCGGGACTAGGCGAGACCCAGTACTTC	CASSQPGLGETQYF
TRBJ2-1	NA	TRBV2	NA	TGTGCCAGCAGTGAACCCTTGGACAGATCACAAGGAAATGAGCAGTTCTTC	CASSEPLDRSQGNEQFF
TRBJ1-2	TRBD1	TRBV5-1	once	TGCGCCAGCAGCCTAGGGACAGGGCGTCGCTATGGCTACACCTTC	CASSLGTGRRYGYTF
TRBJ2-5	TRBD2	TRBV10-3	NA	TGTGCCATCAGTGATCCGGGACTACTCGAGACCCAGTACTTC	CAISDPGLLETQYF
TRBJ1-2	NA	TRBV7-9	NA	TGTGCCAGCAGCCCTCGGGAAGGGCCTTACTATGGCTACACCTTC	CASSPREGPYYGYTF
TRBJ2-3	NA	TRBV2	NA	TGTGCCAGCAGGGAGGGGCGGGATAGCACAGATACGCAGTATTTT	CASREGRDSTDTQYF
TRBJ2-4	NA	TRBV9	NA	TGTGCCAGCAGCGTAGAAGCCCTAGAGGGAAACATTCAGTACTTC	CASSVEALEGNIQYF
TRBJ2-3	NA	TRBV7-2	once	TGTGCCAGCAGCTTAGCCTATGGGTCCCTCACAGATACGCAGTATTTT	CASSLAYGSLTDTQYF
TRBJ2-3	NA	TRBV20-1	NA	TGCAGTGCCACCCCAGGGGCTAGCGGATCTCCTAGCACAGATACGCAGTATTTT	CSATPGASGSPSTDTQYF
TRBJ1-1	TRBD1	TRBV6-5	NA	TGTGCCAGCAGTTCGACAGGGGGAATGAACACTGAAGCTTTCTTT	CASSSTGGMNTEAFF
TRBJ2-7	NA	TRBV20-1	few	TGCAGTGCTAGAGTTCCACATTCCTACGAGCAGTACTTC	CSARVPHSYEQYF
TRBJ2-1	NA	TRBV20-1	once	TGCAGTGCCCGCGGGGAAAACTTTTCCTACAATGAGCAGTTCTTC	CSARGENFSYNEQFF
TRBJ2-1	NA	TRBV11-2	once	TGTGCCAGCCCTACGGGGGCTCAGAATGAGCAGTTCTTC	CASPTGAQNEQFF
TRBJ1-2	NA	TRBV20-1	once	TGCAGTGCTAGAGATCCACAGCGGGGCTACACCTTC	CSARDPQRGYTF
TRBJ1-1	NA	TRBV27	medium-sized	TGTGCCAGTAGCCTGGGACGGAACACTGAAGCTTTCTTT	CASSLGRNTEAFF
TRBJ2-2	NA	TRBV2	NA	TGTGCCATCTTGGGGGCAGCTTCGGGGGAGCTGTTTTTT	CAILGAASGELFF
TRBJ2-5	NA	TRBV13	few	TGTGCCAGCAGCATCGGACAGCAAGAGACCCAGTACTTC	CASSIGQQETQYF
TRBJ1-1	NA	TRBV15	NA	TGTGCCACCAGCAGAGACGCCAACACTGAAGCTTTCTTT	CATSRDANTEAFF
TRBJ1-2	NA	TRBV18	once	TGTGCCAGCTCACCAGAGCCGGGTGGCTACACCTTC	CASSPEPGGYTF